Each of the 20 T cell receptor beta chains below was sequenced from the same sample in a study of shared clonotypes between healthy human individuals. Repertoires were generated with immunoSEQ multiplex PCR, while TCRdb's copy carries only in-frame clones and drops some. The sample has around 1.5 million clones; approximately 98% are singletons. The sequenced sample was naive CD4+ T cells sorted from blood. Documented subset: CD45RA+ positively selected. All receptors come from a man aged 25 to 45 in good health.

V usage is TRBV28 and J usage is TRBJ2-1; 9 bases match TRBD1. CDR1 is MDHEN, CDR2 SYDVKM, per germline. The CDR3 totals 16 residues. V dropped 6 bases and J dropped 4; count of bases not matched to a gene: 10. The CDR3 loop is CASSPYGTGLYNEQFF. Here the CDR3 DNA reads TGTGCCAGCAGCCCCTACGGGACAGGGTTATACAATGAGCAGTTCTTC.

V gene TRBV19 combines with J gene TRBJ2-1; 13 nucleotides align to TRBD2. The CDR3 runs to 19 residues. Germline CDR1 and CDR2: LNHDA and SQIVND (reference sequence). Trimming at V came to 5 bases and at J to 5 bases, leaving 15 bases not matched to a gene. The CDR3 protein is CASSPGLAGLNSPHNEQFF. The DNA of the CDR3 is TGTGCCAGTAGTCCGGGACTAGCGGGGCTCAACTCCCCCCACAATGAGCAGTTCTTC.

The J gene is TRBJ1-3, the V gene TRBV5-1; D remains ambiguous. The CDR3 consists of 15 residues. Trimming shortened V by 2 bases and J by 4 bases, and 13 bases separated the two germline ends. Germline assignment: CDR1 SGHRS and CDR2 YFSETQ. Written as DNA, the CDR3 is TGCGCCAGCAGCTTCTCGGCAGCTGTAGGAAACACCATATATTTT. The encoded protein is CASSFSAAVGNTIYF.

The rearrangement uses TRBV28 and TRBJ1-4; TRBD1 agrees at 8 bases. Trimming cost V 6 bases and J 5 bases; bases outside gene matches: 8. The CDR3 has 15 amino acids. Germline V lookup: CDR1 MDHEN, CDR2 SYDVKM. CDR3 amino acids: CASRLNRQGNEKLFF. CDR3 coding DNA: TGTGCCAGCAGACTAAATAGACAGGGGAATGAAAAACTGTTTTTT. Full variable domain (remainder filled in from reference TRBV28 and TRBJ1-4): DVKVTQSSRYLVKRTGEKVFLECVQDMDHENMFWYRQDPGLGLRLIYFSYDVKMKEKGDIPEGYSVSREKKERFSLILESASTNQTSMYLCASRLNRQGNEKLFFGSGTQLSVL.

This clone was picked up one time. The genes are TRBV19 and TRBJ1-4, with 9 bases lining up with TRBD1. Trimming cost V 9 bases and J 9 bases; bases outside gene matches: 20. Germline CDR1 LNHDA, CDR2 SQIVND (reference sequence). The CDR3 length is 17 residues. CDR3 amino acids: CARRPPLPGTGMKKLFF. The CDR3 nucleotides are TGTGCCAGGAGACCACCACTCCCCGGGACAGGGATGAAAAAACTGTTTTTT.

V is TRBV5-1 and J is TRBJ2-1; 15 nucleotides match TRBD2. CDR3 length: 16 amino acids. Trimming at V came to 0 bases and at J to 9 bases, leaving 4 bases not matched to a gene. Germline CDR1 is SGHRS and CDR2 is YFSETQ. The CDR3 bases are TGCGCCAGCAGCTTGGAGCCGGGACTAGCGGGAGGTGAGCAGTTCTTC. Amino acids: CASSLEPGLAGGEQFF.

The chain has TRBV5-1 and TRBJ2-1; possibly TRBD1 or TRBD2 for D (5 bases each). CDR1 is SGHRS, CDR2 YFSETQ, per germline. The CDR3 is 17 amino acids. The germline V and J ends were trimmed by 0 bases and 6 bases, with 19 bases remaining between them. CDR3 loop: CASSLGGPLDSANEQFF. CDR3 bases: TGCGCCAGCAGCTTGGGGGGACCATTAGATAGTGCCAATGAGCAGTTCTTC.

This clone was observed once. The chain couples TRBV5-1 to TRBJ1-4, with 7 bases identical to TRBD1. Trimming took 4 bases from V and 4 from J; bases not matched to a gene: 1. CDR3 length: 13 amino acids. The germline V gene encodes CDR1 SGHRS and CDR2 YFSETQ. CDR3 sequence (DNA): TGCGCCAGCAGCGGGACAGATAATGAAAAACTGTTTTTT. Translation gives CASSGTDNEKLFF.

The chain couples TRBV10-3 to TRBJ2-7; TRBD1 aligns across 8 bases. The CDR3 has 13 amino acids. Germline V gene data show CDR1 as ENHRY and CDR2 as SYGVKD. Trimming removed 6 bases from V and 6 bases from J; junction bases left unmatched: 7. The CDR3 DNA sequence: TGTGCCATCAGCGCCGGACAGGGTTCCGAGCAGTACTTC. It translates to CAISAGQGSEQYF.

This chain links TRBV6-6 with TRBJ1-1, with 7 bases matching TRBD1. The CDR3 has 14 amino acids. V shed 0 bases and J 10 bases; nucleotides not matched to a gene: 8. Per germline, CDR1 MNHNY and CDR2 SVGAGI (reference sequence). The CDR3 here is CASSYSGDRKGAFF. CDR3 nucleotides: TGTGCCAGCAGTTACTCGGGGGACAGAAAAGGAGCTTTCTTT.

J is TRBJ2-5 and V is TRBV11-2; 7 nucleotides match TRBD1. V was clipped by 1 base and J by 3 bases; unmatched bases: 5. CDR1 and CDR2 (germline): SGHAT, FQNNGV. The CDR3 runs to 15 residues. DNA of the CDR3: TGTGCCAGCAGCTTAGTCCGGGACAGTAAAGAGACCCAGTACTTC. It specifies CASSLVRDSKETQYF.

This clone was observed a single time. CDR3 sequence reads: CASSVGTGGYQPQHF. The CDR3, as DNA: TGTGCCAGCAGTGTCGGGACAGGGGGCTATCAGCCCCAGCATTTT. The genes are TRBV6-1 and TRBJ1-5; TRBD1 aligns across 12 bases. From germline, CDR1 is MNHNS and CDR2 SASEGT. CDR3 length equals 15 residues. The V and J ends lost 4 bases and 5 bases, in that order; junction bases with no gene match: 3.

The J gene is TRBJ2-3, the V gene TRBV27; D is undetermined. Trimming cost V 3 bases and J 3 bases, with 10 bases left between them. The germline V gene has CDR1 MNHEY and CDR2 SMNVEV (reference sequence). The CDR3 loop spans 14 amino acids. CDR3 sequence: CASSFGSKTDTQYF. Here the CDR3 DNA reads TGTGCCAGCAGTTTTGGATCTAAGACAGATACGCAGTATTTT.

The chain joins TRBV21-1 to TRBJ2-1; the DNA was not used to check the table's D call, TRBD1. TRBV21-1 is deemed a pseudogene. There are 21 residues in the CDR3. The CDR3 DNA follows: TGTGCCAGCAGCAAAGTAGTGGCGGGCAGGGGGCGCATCCTTTCCTACAATGAGCAGTTCTTC. This translates into CASSKVVAGRGRILSYNEQFF.

This chain links TRBV28 with TRBJ2-5, with a tentative D call TRBD2 (5 bases). The V end lost 8 bases, the J end lost 2 bases, and 15 bases lay between the germline ends. CDR3 size: 14 residues. In germline, CDR1 is MDHEN, CDR2 SYDVKM. CDR3 residues: CASGERNRQETQYF. CDR3 DNA: TGTGCCAGCGGTGAGCGGAATAGACAAGAGACCCAGTACTTC.

The chain combines TRBV18 with TRBJ1-4; D remains ambiguous. Germline V lookup: CDR1 KGHSH, CDR2 LQKENI. This CDR3 comprises 16 residues. Trimming shortened V by 6 bases and J by 1 base, and 15 bases separated the two germline ends. The CDR3 sequence is CASSLVREVTNEKLFF. CDR3 bases: TGTGCCAGCTCCCTGGTGCGGGAGGTAACTAATGAAAAACTGTTTTTT.

The rearrangement uses TRBV10-2 and TRBJ2-7; 11 bases agree with TRBD1. V trimming: 6 bases; J trimming: 1 base; junction bases outside the gene matches: 8. Per germline, CDR1 WSHSY and CDR2 SAAADI. The CDR3 spans 16 residues. For the CDR3, the DNA is TGCGCCAGCAGCCCAAAGGGACAGGGGGGATCCTACGAGCAGTACTTC. Its protein product is CASSPKGQGGSYEQYF.

The chain employs TRBV19 and TRBJ1-1; D perhaps matches TRBD1 (6 bases). In germline, CDR1 is LNHDA, CDR2 SQIVND (reference sequence). This CDR3 is built from 17 residues. Between the trimmed V and J ends, which lost 7 bases and 5 bases, there was a span of 26 bases. CDR3 DNA: TGTGCCAGTAACTCCCCTTCGGGGGGCGGGTATCGGACTGAAGCTTTCTTT. This sequence encodes CASNSPSGGGYRTEAFF.

The chain is built from TRBV5-1 and TRBJ2-2; 7 bases align to TRBD2. CDR3 length: 16 residues. Germline V lookup: CDR1 SGHRS, CDR2 YFSETQ. Losses at the gene ends were 0 bases for V and 3 bases for J; bases not matched to a gene: 5. The CDR3 bases are TGCGCCAGCAGCTTGGGAGCTAGCGGCCACACCGGGGAGCTGTTTTTT. Its protein product is CASSLGASGHTGELFF.

The DNA for the CDR3 is TGCGCCAGCAGCCAAATTCCCGGGGGGAGTTACAATGAGCAGTTCTTC. The encoded protein is CASSQIPGGSYNEQFF. The chain employs TRBV4-1 and TRBJ2-1, with 7 nucleotides matching TRBD2. With 2 bases clipped from V and 4 bases from J, the junction kept 8 bases outside the gene matches. CDR3 length: 16 residues. CDR1 MGHRA and CDR2 YSYEKL come from the germline V gene.